The entry below describes one T cell receptor (beta chain). This sample was taken from a study of memory CD8 T cells in hepatitis C reinfection. Study details: After reinfection, a couple of primary-infection resolvers became chronically infected.

Documented time point: pre-reinfection, 55 to 20 weeks before reinfection detection. TCR sequencing was done directly ex vivo on sorted cells, without expansion in vitro. Donors came from people who inject drugs enrolled in HEPCO, Canada. Sequenced by immunoSEQ multiplex PCR; TCRdb stores in-frame clones only, minus some. The data show under 60,000 clones, over 85% seen once. The germline gives CDR1 SNHLY, CDR2 FYNNEI. V dropped 0 bases and J dropped 1; count of bases not matched to a gene: 12. CDR3 size: 20 residues. The sample consisted of naive CD8+ T cells sorted from blood. This chain links TRBV2 with TRBJ2-1; TRBD1 matches 10 bases. The sequence was obtained from a man younger than 30 with hepatitis C virus infection. CDR3 in amino acids: CASSEAMGTGVSRSYNEQFF. In DNA form, the CDR3 reads TGTGCCAGCAGTGAAGCGATGGGGACAGGGGTTTCTAGATCCTACAATGAGCAGTTCTTC.